Below are 28 T cell receptor beta chains sequenced from a single sample in a study of cytomegalovirus exposure and HLA in healthy donors. Primers: 60 Vbeta forward and 13 Jbeta reverse. Sequenced by immunoSEQ multiplex PCR; TCRdb stores in-frame clones only, minus some. The ten top clones account for about 8%, within a sample of tens of thousands of clones. The sequenced sample was PBMCs. The receptors here all came from a male donor in good health and CMV-seronegative.

Comment on this clone: An end of the junction does not agree with germline; a read error may underlie this. This chain connects TRBV6-1 to TRBJ2-7; TRBD1 agrees at 8 bases. This CDR3 spans 11 amino acids. The germline CDR1 and CDR2 sequences are MNHNS and SASEGT. The CDR3 region is CGGQGSDEQYF. The CDR3 DNA reads TGCGGTGGACAGGGTTCAGATGAGCAGTACTTC.

Here the CDR3 reads CASTKSGDLSSPLHF. In DNA, the CDR3 is TGTGCCAGCACTAAGTCAGGGGACCTCTCTTCACCCCTCCACTTT. This chain uses TRBV27 with TRBJ1-6, with a tentative D call TRBD1 (6 bases). The germline V and J ends were trimmed by 7 bases and 9 bases, with 19 bases remaining between them. Per the germline V gene, CDR1 is MNHEY and CDR2 is SMNVEV (reference sequence). This CDR3 is 15 amino acids long.

This rearrangement joins TRBV28 to TRBJ2-7, with 8 bases fitting TRBD2. CDR1 and CDR2 (germline): MDHEN, SYDVKM. V gave up 7 bases and J gave up 2 bases; unmatched junction bases: 13. The CDR3 is made up of 16 amino acids. CDR3 protein: CASISGGGGLPYEQYF. In nucleotides, the CDR3 is TGTGCCAGCATCTCGGGCGGCGGGGGGCTCCCCTACGAGCAGTACTTC. Variable domain in full (rest from reference TRBV28 and TRBJ2-7): DVKVTQSSRYLVKRTGEKVFLECVQDMDHENMFWYRQDPGLGLRLIYFSYDVKMKEKGDIPEGYSVSREKKERFSLILESASTNQTSMYLCASISGGGGLPYEQYFGPGTRLTVT.

On this clone: Other DNA variants within this sample encode the same CDR3. The chain joins TRBV7-9 to TRBJ1-2, with D possibly being TRBD1 (6 bases). The CDR3 is 13 amino acids. Trimming left V 3 bases short and J 8 bases short, with 13 bases between. Germline CDR1 SEHNR, CDR2 FQNEAQ (reference sequence). The CDR3, as DNA: TGTGCCAGCAGCTTGGCCAACAGGGACGGCTACACCTTC. This sequence encodes CASSLANRDGYTF.

Concerning this clone itself: Additional DNA sequences in this sample encode the identical CDR3. CDR3 amino acids: CAWNSIINGNTIYF. CDR3 sequence (DNA): TGTGCCTGGAATAGCATTATCAATGGAAACACCATATATTTT. This sequence joins TRBV30 and TRBJ1-3; D not certain. The CDR3 totals 14 residues. Per the germline V gene, CDR1 is GTSNPN and CDR2 is SVGIG (reference sequence). Trimming pared 4 bases from V and 3 bases from J, leaving 13 bases between.

This chain connects TRBV5-5 to TRBJ2-6; 7 bases map to TRBD1. J was trimmed by 1 base and V by 4 bases; bases with no gene match: 8. Germline V gene lookup returns CDR1 SGHKS and CDR2 YYEKEE (reference sequence). The CDR3 runs to 17 residues. This CDR3 is CASSDDRVRSGANVLTF. For the CDR3, the DNA is TGTGCCAGCAGCGACGACAGGGTCCGGTCTGGGGCCAACGTCCTGACTTTC. Full variable domain (missing parts from reference TRBV5-5 and TRBJ2-6): DAGVTQSPTHLIKTRGQQVTLRCSPISGHKSVSWYQQVLGQGPQFIFQYYEKEERGRGNFPDRFSARQFPNYSSELNVNALLLGDSALYLCASSDDRVRSGANVLTFGAGSRLTVL.

J is TRBJ1-2 and V is TRBV4-2; 11 bases fit TRBD1. V gave up 0 bases and J gave up 6 bases; unmatched junction bases: 9. Germline assignment: CDR1 LGHNA and CDR2 YNFKEQ. The CDR3 runs 17 residues. In nucleotides, the CDR3 is TGTGCCAGCAGCCAAGATCCTGTCCCGGACAGGGGGCATGGCTACACCTTC. Its protein product is CASSQDPVPDRGHGYTF.

The gene calls are TRBV6-4 and TRBJ2-7; TRBD2 might be the D (5 bases). Trimming left V 2 bases short and J 6 bases short, with 14 bases between. Germline CDR1 and CDR2: MRHNA and SNTAGT. The CDR3 covers 14 residues. DNA for the CDR3: TGTGCCAGCAGTGACGAGGGCTGCTGCAGCGAGCAGTACTTC. It translates to CASSDEGCCSEQYF.

J is TRBJ1-1 and V is TRBV6-4; D is uncertain. The germline V gene encodes CDR1 MRHNA and CDR2 SNTAGT. The ends were cut back, 6 bases at V and 1 base at J, with 9 bases in the middle. CDR3 size: 13 residues. CDR3: CASSELRNTEAFF. The CDR3 coding sequence is TGTGCCAGCAGCGAGCTAAGGAACACTGAAGCTTTCTTT.

Comments on this clone: Other DNA sequences in this sample translate to the same CDR3. This sequence joins TRBV7-9 and TRBJ1-1; D ambiguous. V was clipped by 1 base and J by 0 bases, with 3 bases between them. Germline-derived CDR1 and CDR2 are SEHNR and FQNEAQ (reference sequence). CDR3 length: 13 amino acids. The CDR3 bases are TGTGCCAGCAGCTTAGATATGAACACTGAAGCTTTCTTT. The encoded protein is CASSLDMNTEAFF.

The chain is built from TRBV19 and TRBJ2-1; TRBD1 agrees at 11 bases. Trimming cost V 1 base and J 6 bases; bases outside gene matches: 2. From germline, CDR1 is LNHDA and CDR2 SQIVND (reference sequence). The CDR3 is 15 residues long. The CDR3 DNA follows: TGTGCCAGTAGTATAGGGGGGACAGGGGGCAATGAGCAGTTCTTC. This sequence encodes CASSIGGTGGNEQFF.

As regards this clone: Mismatch with germline at one junction end may stem from a read error. Within the sample, other DNA sequences also encode this same CDR3. The rearrangement links TRBV19 to TRBJ1-2; 9 bases are a match to TRBD1. CDR3 size: 15 residues. The germline CDR1 and CDR2 sequences are LNHDA and SQIVND (reference sequence). The CDR3 DNA reads as TGCGCCAGTAGTCCAGGGACAGGGCGGAACTATGGCTACACCTTC. Translation: CASSPGTGRNYGYTF.

The chain's CDR3 is CASGLTVGMGELFF. The CDR3 nucleotides read TGTGCTAGTGGTTTGACAGTCGGTATGGGGGAGCTGTTTTTT. V gene TRBV12-5 combines with J gene TRBJ2-2; D is ambiguous. This CDR3 is 14 amino acids long. Trimming pared 2 bases from V and 8 bases from J, leaving 12 bases between. CDR1 and CDR2 (germline): LGHNT, FRNRAP.

The chain recombines TRBV19 with TRBJ1-2; the match to TRBD1 covers 9 bases. The CDR3 spans 18 residues. Trimming at V came to 6 bases and at J to 4 bases, leaving 18 bases not matched to a gene. Germline assignment: CDR1 LNHDA and CDR2 SQIVND (reference sequence). The CDR3 sequence: CASSRTGVAHPASYGYTF. CDR3 nucleotides: TGTGCCAGTAGCCGGACAGGGGTAGCTCATCCGGCATCCTATGGCTACACCTTC.

V and J are TRBV2 and TRBJ2-6, with 9 nucleotides matching TRBD1. With 6 bases clipped from V and 4 bases from J, the junction kept 4 bases outside the gene matches. The CDR3 runs 15 residues. The V gene's germline CDR1 is SNHLY and CDR2 FYNNEI. The CDR3 bases are TGTGCCAGCAGCGGGACAGGGAGCGGGGCCAACGTCCTGACTTTC. Its protein is CASSGTGSGANVLTF.

The chain employs TRBV6-6 and TRBJ2-5; TRBD2 aligns across 11 bases. V lost 4 bases and J lost 5; bases outside the gene matches: 6. This CDR3 is built from 15 residues. Germline assignment: CDR1 MNHNY and CDR2 SVGAGI (reference sequence). The CDR3 DNA is TGTGCCAGCAGTTGGCTAGCGGGAGGTAGGGAGACCCAGTACTTC. Translated: CASSWLAGGRETQYF.

The V gene is TRBV5-1, the J gene TRBJ1-4; 12 positions agree with TRBD1. V gave up 4 bases and J gave up 6 bases; unmatched junction bases: 1. The CDR3 loop spans 14 amino acids. Germline values: CDR1 SGHRS, CDR2 YFSETQ. CDR3 protein: CASSGTGGDEKLFF. CDR3 nucleotides: TGCGCCAGCAGCGGGACAGGGGGCGATGAAAAACTGTTTTTT. Filled out from reference TRBV5-1 and TRBJ1-4, the complete variable domain reads KAGVTQTPRYLIKTRGQQVTLSCSPISGHRSVSWYQQTPGQGLQFLFEYFSETQRNKGNFPGRFSGRQFSNSRSEMNVSTLELGDSALYLCASSGTGGDEKLFFGSGTQLSVL.

V is TRBV7-6 and J is TRBJ1-2, with D unclear. This CDR3 region has 14 residues. Per the germline V gene, CDR1 is SGHVS and CDR2 is FNYEAQ. The V and J ends lost 6 bases and 3 bases respectively, with 14 bases between them. CDR3 region: CASSSLEEDYGYTF. CDR3 nucleotide sequence: TGTGCCAGCAGTTCATTAGAGGAGGACTATGGCTACACCTTC.

The chain joins TRBV10-3 to TRBJ1-2; a weak D match, TRBD1 (6 bases). From germline, CDR1 is ENHRY and CDR2 SYGVKD. The V end lost 6 bases, the J end lost 6 bases, and 17 bases lay between the germline ends. CDR3 size: 14 residues. This chain's CDR3 is CAISVQGMSDGYTF. The CDR3 bases are TGTGCCATCAGCGTCCAGGGGATGTCGGATGGCTACACCTTC.

The chain employs TRBV30 and TRBJ1-3; D perhaps matches TRBD1 (5 bases). CDR1 is GTSNPN, CDR2 SVGIG, per germline (reference sequence). The CDR3 runs to 14 residues. The DNA for the CDR3 is TGTGCTCAAAGGGGCGGGAGAGCTGGAAACACCATATATTTT. It specifies CAQRGGRAGNTIYF.

The chain recombines TRBV4-1 with TRBJ2-4; 9 bases match TRBD2. CDR3 length: 15 amino acids. V trimming: 1 base; J trimming: 7 bases; junction bases outside the gene matches: 5. Germline loops: CDR1 MGHRA, CDR2 YSYEKL. CDR3 loop: CASSQGSSGINIQYF. For the CDR3, the DNA is TGCGCCAGCAGCCAAGGTTCTAGCGGGATCAACATTCAGTACTTC.

This chain uses TRBV18 with TRBJ2-5; no firm D call. Trimming left V 3 bases short and J 5 bases short, with 13 bases between. Germline CDR1 and CDR2: KGHSH and LQKENI. The CDR3 has 14 residues. The CDR3 is CASSPIQDSETQYF. CDR3 nucleotides: TGTGCCAGCTCACCTATTCAAGACTCGGAGACCCAGTACTTC.

V and J are TRBV18 and TRBJ2-2; D not certain. The V end lost 2 bases, the J end lost 1 base, and 5 bases lay between the germline ends. Looked up from germline, CDR1 is KGHSH and CDR2 is LQKENI. This CDR3 spans 14 amino acids. Here the CDR3 DNA reads TGTGCCAGCTCACCATTAGTGAACACCGGGGAGCTGTTTTTT. Translating it yields CASSPLVNTGELFF.

The chain is built from TRBV9 and TRBJ1-1, with unresolved D. Germline V gene sequence: CDR1 SGDLS, CDR2 YYNGEE. The CDR3 consists of 13 residues. Trimming stripped 3 bases from V and 4 bases from J, with 10 bases between. The CDR3 loop reads CASSASWATEAFF. CDR3 in DNA: TGTGCCAGCAGCGCCAGTTGGGCCACTGAAGCTTTCTTT.

The rearrangement joins TRBV11-3 to TRBJ2-5; the D gene is possibly TRBD1 (5 bases). The CDR3 runs 15 residues. Germline V CDR1 and CDR2: SGHNT, YENEEA. V was trimmed by 1 base and J by 6 bases, leaving 15 bases between them. CDR3 residues: CASSLGTLLRQTQYF. For the CDR3, the DNA is TGTGCCAGCAGCTTAGGGACACTCCTGAGGCAGACCCAGTACTTC.

J is TRBJ1-5 and V is TRBV7-2; D is perhaps TRBD1 (5 bases). There are 13 residues in the CDR3. The V gene's germline CDR1 is SGHTA and CDR2 FQGNSA. V was pared by 0 bases and J by 8 bases, with 8 bases between. The CDR3 sequence: CASSLAQGEPQHF. The CDR3 DNA is TGTGCCAGCAGCTTAGCGCAGGGTGAGCCCCAGCATTTT.

The chain recombines TRBV18 with TRBJ2-7; 7 bases fit TRBD1. With V trimmed by 8 bases and J by 3 bases, 7 bases remained unmatched. From germline, CDR1 is KGHSH and CDR2 LQKENI. This CDR3 comprises 13 residues. As DNA, the CDR3 is TGTGCCAGCCAGGACAGGCAATACTACGAGCAGTACTTC. This sequence encodes CASQDRQYYEQYF.

The gene calls are TRBV19 and TRBJ2-7; TRBD1 agrees at 11 bases. The CDR3 has 14 amino acids. With 6 bases clipped from V and 3 bases from J, the junction kept 4 bases outside the gene matches. CDR1 and CDR2 (germline): LNHDA, SQIVND (reference sequence). The CDR3 here is CASRDGTGGYEQYF. The CDR3 DNA is TGTGCCAGTAGAGACGGGACAGGGGGCTACGAGCAGTACTTC.